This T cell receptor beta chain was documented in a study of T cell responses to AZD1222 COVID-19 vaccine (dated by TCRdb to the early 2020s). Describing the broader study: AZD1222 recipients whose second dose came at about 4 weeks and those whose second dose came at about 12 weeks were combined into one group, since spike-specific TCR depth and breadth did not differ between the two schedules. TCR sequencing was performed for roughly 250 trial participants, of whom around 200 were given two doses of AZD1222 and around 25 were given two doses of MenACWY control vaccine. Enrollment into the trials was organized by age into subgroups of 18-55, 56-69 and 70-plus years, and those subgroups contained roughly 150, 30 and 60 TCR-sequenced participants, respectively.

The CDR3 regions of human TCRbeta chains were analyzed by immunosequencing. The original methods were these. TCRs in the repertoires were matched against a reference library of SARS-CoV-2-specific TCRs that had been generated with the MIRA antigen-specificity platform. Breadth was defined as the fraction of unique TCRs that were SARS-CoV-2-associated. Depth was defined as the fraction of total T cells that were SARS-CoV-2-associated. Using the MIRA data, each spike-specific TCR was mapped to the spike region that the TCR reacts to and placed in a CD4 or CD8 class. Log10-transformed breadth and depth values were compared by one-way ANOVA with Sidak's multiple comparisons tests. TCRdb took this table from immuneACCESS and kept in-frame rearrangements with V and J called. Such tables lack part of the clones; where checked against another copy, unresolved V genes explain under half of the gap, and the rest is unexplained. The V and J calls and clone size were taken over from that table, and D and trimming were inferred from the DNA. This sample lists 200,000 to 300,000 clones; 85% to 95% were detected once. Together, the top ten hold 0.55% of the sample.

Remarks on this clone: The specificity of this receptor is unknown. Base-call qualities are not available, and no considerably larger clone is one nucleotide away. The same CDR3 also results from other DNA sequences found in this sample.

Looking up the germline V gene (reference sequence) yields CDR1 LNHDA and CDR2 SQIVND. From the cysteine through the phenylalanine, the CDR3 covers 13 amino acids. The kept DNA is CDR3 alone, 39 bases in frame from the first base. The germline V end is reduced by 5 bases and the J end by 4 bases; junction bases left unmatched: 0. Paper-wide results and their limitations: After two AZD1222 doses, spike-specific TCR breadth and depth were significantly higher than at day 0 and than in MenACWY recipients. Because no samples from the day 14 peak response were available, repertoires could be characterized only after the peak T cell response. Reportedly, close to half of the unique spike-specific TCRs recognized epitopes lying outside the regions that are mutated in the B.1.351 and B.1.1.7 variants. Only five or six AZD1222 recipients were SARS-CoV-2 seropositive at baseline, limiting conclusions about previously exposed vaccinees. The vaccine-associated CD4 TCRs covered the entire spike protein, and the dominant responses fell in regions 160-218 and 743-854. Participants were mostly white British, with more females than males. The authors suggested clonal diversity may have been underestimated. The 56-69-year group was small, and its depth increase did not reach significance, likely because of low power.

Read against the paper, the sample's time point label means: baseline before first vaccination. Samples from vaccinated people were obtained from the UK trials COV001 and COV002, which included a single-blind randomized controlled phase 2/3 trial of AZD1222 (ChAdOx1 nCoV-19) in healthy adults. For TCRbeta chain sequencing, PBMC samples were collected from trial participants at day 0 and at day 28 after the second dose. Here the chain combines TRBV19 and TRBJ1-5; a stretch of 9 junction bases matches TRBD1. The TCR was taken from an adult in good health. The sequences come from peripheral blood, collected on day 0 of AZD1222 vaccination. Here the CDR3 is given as CASSGTGNQPQHF. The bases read TGTGCCAGTAGTGGGACAGGGAATCAGCCCCAGCATTTT.